This T cell receptor (beta chain) stems from a study of T cell repertoires in cytomegalovirus infection. Looking at the study overall: Public TCR beta signatures marked donors with CMV infection and the matching HLA.

Findings and caveats of the study: HLA-C-restricted CMV clonotypes gave the most frequent clonotype in two of eight donors. Frequencies of public TCR beta families were cumulated, and this identified carriers of CMV plus the relevant HLA.

One entry per CDR3 protein, called by TCRdb with MiXCR from the reads. Among hundreds of thousands of distinct CDR3 sequences listed, over 9% were seen once. There are many counts of this clonotype. The antigen is undetermined. Trimming stripped 3 bases from V and 0 bases from J, with 9 bases between. This CDR3 has 15 amino acids. The V gene's germline CDR1 is LNHDA and CDR2 SQIVND (reference sequence). Sequencing was done on a sample of PBMCs. This chain joins TRBV19 and TRBJ1-3, with D hard to call. The receptor's source is a human donor in good health (CMV status not recorded). Some clones in this sample may be carry-over from other donors' samples. The CDR3 reads CASSIDTASGNTIYF. The CDR3 region has the DNA TGTGCCAGTAGTATTGACACAGCCTCTGGAAACACCATATATTTT.